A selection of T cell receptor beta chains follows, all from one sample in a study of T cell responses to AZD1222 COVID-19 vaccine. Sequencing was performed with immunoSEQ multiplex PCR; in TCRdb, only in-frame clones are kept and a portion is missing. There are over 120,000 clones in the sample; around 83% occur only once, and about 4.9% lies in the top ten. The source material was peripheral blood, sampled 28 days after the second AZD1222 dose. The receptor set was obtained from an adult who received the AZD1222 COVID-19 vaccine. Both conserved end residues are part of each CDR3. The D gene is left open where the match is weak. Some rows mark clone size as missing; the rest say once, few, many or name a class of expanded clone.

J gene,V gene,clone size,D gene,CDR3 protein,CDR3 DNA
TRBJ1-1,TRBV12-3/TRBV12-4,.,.,CASSYTGFGEAFF,TGTGCCAGCAGTTACACAGGTTTTGGTGAAGCTTTCTTT
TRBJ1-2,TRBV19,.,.,CASNARSPFF,TGTGCCAGTAATGCGCGGTCCCCGTTCTTC
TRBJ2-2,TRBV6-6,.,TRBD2,CASSHRTSTSLSGELFF,TGTGCCAGCAGTCACCGGACTAGTACGTCTCTTTCCGGGGAGCTGTTTTTT
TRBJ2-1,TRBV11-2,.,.,CASSSRLDSYNEQFF,TGTGCCAGCAGCTCTAGACTAGATTCCTACAATGAGCAGTTCTTC
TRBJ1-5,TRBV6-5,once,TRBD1,CASSQQGSSQPQHF,TGTGCCAGCAGTCAACAGGGGAGTAGTCAGCCCCAGCATTTT
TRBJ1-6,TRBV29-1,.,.,CSVAGGRNSPLHF,TGCAGCGTTGCTGGGGGTAGGAATTCACCCCTCCACTTT
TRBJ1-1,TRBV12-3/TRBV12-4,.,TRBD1,CASSARDRLAFF,TGTGCCAGCAGTGCCCGGGACAGGCTGGCTTTCTTT
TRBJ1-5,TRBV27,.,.,CASSLDQAYQPQHF,TGTGCCAGCAGTTTAGACCAGGCTTATCAGCCCCAGCATTTT
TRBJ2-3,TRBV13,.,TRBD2,CASSQGTSGGADTQYF,TGTGCCAGCAGCCAAGGTACTAGCGGGGGGGCAGATACGCAGTATTTT
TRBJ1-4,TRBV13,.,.,CASSSGSNEKLFF,TGTGCCAGCAGCTCCGGGTCCAATGAAAAACTGTTTTTT
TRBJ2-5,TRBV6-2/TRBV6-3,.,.,CASSYGGTQYF,TGTGCCAGCAGTTACGGGGGGACCCAGTACTTC
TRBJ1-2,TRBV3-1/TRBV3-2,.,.,CASSQPDYGYTF,TGTGCCAGCAGCCAACCGGACTATGGCTACACCTTC
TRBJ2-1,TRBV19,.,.,CASSSGQLFYNEQFF,TGTGCCAGTAGTAGTGGCCAGCTGTTCTACAATGAGCAGTTCTTC
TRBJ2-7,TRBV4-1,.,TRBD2,CASSQELAGGYYEQYF,TGCGCCAGCAGCCAGGAACTAGCGGGGGGTTACTACGAGCAGTACTTC
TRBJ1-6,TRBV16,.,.,CASSQSRISNSPLHF,TGTGCCAGCAGCCAATCGAGAATTTCTAATTCACCCCTCCACTTT
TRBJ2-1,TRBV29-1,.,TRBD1,CSVQGTVTYNEQFF,TGCAGCGTTCAGGGGACAGTCACCTACAATGAGCAGTTCTTC
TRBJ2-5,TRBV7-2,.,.,CASSLLETQYF,TGTGCCAGCAGCTTACTCGAGACCCAGTACTTC
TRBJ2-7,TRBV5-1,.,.,CASSWVGQSYEQYF,TGCGCCAGCAGCTGGGTGGGCCAGTCCTACGAGCAGTACTTC
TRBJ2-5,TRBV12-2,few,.,CASRLAQGQETQYF,TGTGCAAGTCGCTTAGCGCAGGGACAAGAGACCCAGTACTTC
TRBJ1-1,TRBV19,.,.,CASSIGGSMNTEAFF,TGTGCCAGTAGTATTGGCGGCAGCATGAACACTGAAGCTTTCTTT
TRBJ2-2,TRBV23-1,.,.,CASSHPTGELFF,TGCGCCAGCAGTCACCCGACCGGGGAGCTGTTTTTT
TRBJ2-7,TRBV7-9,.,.,CASSLRGAPYEQYF,TGTGCCAGCAGCTTAAGGGGGGCCCCCTACGAGCAGTACTTC
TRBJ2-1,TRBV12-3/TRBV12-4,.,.,CASSLDHIEQFF,TGTGCCAGCAGTTTAGACCACATTGAGCAGTTCTTC
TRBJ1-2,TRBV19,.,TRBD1,CASSLGQGAYGYTF,TGTGCCAGTAGTCTTGGACAGGGGGCTTATGGCTACACCTTC
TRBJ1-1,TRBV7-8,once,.,CASSLLFSEAFF,TGTGCCAGCAGCTTATTGTTCAGCGAAGCTTTCTTT
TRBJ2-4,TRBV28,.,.,CASSLQRIAKNIQYF,TGTGCCAGCAGTTTACAGAGAATAGCCAAAAACATTCAGTACTTC
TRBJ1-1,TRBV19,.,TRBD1,CASSTQGHQAFF,TGTGCCAGTTCTACACAGGGGCATCAAGCCTTCTTT
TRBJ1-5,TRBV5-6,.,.,CASSLGNPNQPQHF,TGTGCCAGCAGCTTGGGAAATCCGAATCAGCCCCAGCATTTT
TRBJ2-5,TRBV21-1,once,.,CASSKGDRGRKTQYF,TGTGCCAGCAGCAAAGGGGACAGGGGGCGGAAGACCCAGTACTTC
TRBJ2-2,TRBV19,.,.,CASSIRLGNTGELFF,TGTGCCAGTAGTATTCGGCTGGGGAACACCGGGGAGCTGTTTTTT
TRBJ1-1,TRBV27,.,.,CASIAPANTEAFF,TGTGCCAGCATCGCTCCGGCGAACACTGAAGCTTTCTTT
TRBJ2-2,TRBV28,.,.,CASSFGTYTGELFF,TGTGCCAGCAGTTTTGGTACATACACCGGGGAGCTGTTTTTT
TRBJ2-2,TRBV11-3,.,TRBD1,CASSLGDRGRDTGELFF,TGTGCCAGCAGCTTAGGCGACAGGGGGCGGGACACCGGGGAGCTGTTTTTT
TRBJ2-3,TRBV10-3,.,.,CATHKKGRDTQYF,TGTGCCACCCATAAAAAGGGAAGGGATACGCAGTATTTT
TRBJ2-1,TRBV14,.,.,CASSQVGGSVYKEQFF,TGTGCCAGCAGCCAAGTGGGCGGTTCGGTCTACAAGGAGCAGTTCTTC
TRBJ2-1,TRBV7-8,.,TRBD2,CASSAGLGDNEQFF,TGTGCCAGCAGCGCCGGACTAGGGGACAATGAGCAGTTCTTC
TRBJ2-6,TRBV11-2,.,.,CASSTELGNVLTF,TGTGCCAGCAGCACCGAATTGGGAAACGTCCTGACTTTC
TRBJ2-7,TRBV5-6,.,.,CASSPPGAREQYF,TGTGCCAGCAGCCCACCGGGAGCGCGAGAGCAGTACTTC
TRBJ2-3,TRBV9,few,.,CASSTMGSDTQYF,TGTGCCAGCAGCACGATGGGGTCGGATACGCAGTATTTT
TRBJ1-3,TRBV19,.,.,CASSIDLLDTSSGNTIYF,TGTGCCAGTAGTATAGATCTGCTGGATACGAGCTCTGGAAACACCATATATTTT
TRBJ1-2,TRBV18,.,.,CASSPGRENYGYTF,TGTGCCAGCTCACCAGGAAGGGAAAACTATGGCTACACCTTC
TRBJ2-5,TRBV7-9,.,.,CASRQGQQETQYF,TGTGCCAGCAGACAGGGTCAGCAAGAGACCCAGTACTTC
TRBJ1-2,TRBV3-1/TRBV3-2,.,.,CASGENYGYTF,TGTGCCAGCGGGGAGAACTATGGCTACACCTTC